The sequence of this T cell receptor beta chain was determined in a study of T cell repertoires in cytomegalovirus infection. General study results and limits: Dominating the ex vivo response were HLA-C-restricted CMV-specific TCR beta clonotypes.

TCRdb redid the calling of the reads with MiXCR, one entry per CDR3 protein. Among nearly 650,000 distinct CDR3 sequences listed, 24% were seen once. There are 16 residues in the CDR3. From germline, CDR1 is MDHEN and CDR2 SYDVKM. The ends were cut back, 4 bases at V and 0 bases at J, with 13 bases in the middle. For this clonotype: No antigen is known for it.

Sample: CD8+ T cells from PBMCs. This receptor was taken from a human donor in good health (CMV status not recorded). Some clones in this sample may be carry-over from other donors' samples. The chain is built from TRBV28 and TRBJ2-1; possibly TRBD2 for D (6 bases). The CDR3 DNA reads as TGTGCCAGCAGTTACCCTAGCGTCCGCTCCTACAATGAGCAGTTCTTC. Amino acid sequence: CASSYPSVRSYNEQFF.